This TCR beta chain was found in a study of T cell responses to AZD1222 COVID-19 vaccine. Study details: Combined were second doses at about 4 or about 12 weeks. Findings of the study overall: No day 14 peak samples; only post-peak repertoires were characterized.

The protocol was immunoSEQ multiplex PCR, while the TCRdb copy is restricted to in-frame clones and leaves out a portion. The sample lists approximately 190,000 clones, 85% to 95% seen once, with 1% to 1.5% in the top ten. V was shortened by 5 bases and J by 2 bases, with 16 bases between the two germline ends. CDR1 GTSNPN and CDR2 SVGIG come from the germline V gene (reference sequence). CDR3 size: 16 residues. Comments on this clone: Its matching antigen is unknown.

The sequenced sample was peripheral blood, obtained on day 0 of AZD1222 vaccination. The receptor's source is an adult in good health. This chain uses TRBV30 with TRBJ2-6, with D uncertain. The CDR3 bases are TGTGCCTGGTTTGGAGTTATGGGAACTGGGGCCAACGTCCTGACTTTC. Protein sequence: CAWFGVMGTGANVLTF.